This entry describes one T cell receptor beta chain. Its antigen is not identified. TCRdb reanalysed the 5' RACE reads using MiXCR and keeps one entry per CDR3 protein. The repertoire holds 57,000 or so distinct CDR3 sequences, about 5.6% seen once, with roughly 7.1% in the top ten. This sample stems from a study of early T cells in non-severe SARS-CoV-2 infection. Study as a whole: It was bulk RNA from unsorted whole blood that was sequenced, and the chains were unpaired.

Study-level points and caveats: Matching results from VDJdb favored anti-spike CD8 responses, leaving private and CD4 specificities undetected.

The sample taken for sequencing was whole blood. The sequence derives from an adult who was a healthcare worker with PCR-confirmed SARS-CoV-2 infection or an uninfected control (not recorded which).

CDR3 loop: CASSGVQNTGELFF. CDR3 DNA: TGCGCCAGCAGCGGGGTACAGAACACCGGGGAGCTGTTTTTT. This rearrangement joins TRBV5-1 to TRBJ2-2; D gene uncertain. Germline V gene data show CDR1 as SGHRS and CDR2 as YFSETQ. The CDR3 contains 14 residues. V shed 4 bases and J shed 1 base, with 8 bases lying between them.